The next 26 T cell receptor beta chains were all read from a single sample in a study of OX40 agonist ivuxolimab in advanced cancers. Using immunoSEQ multiplex PCR, the repertoire was profiled, and TCRdb retains in-frame clones only, with some absent. The table shows roughly 58,000 clones, with 84% occurring only once. Sequences were derived from CD4+ or CD8+ T cells sorted from blood, sampled in a trial of the OX40 agonist ivuxolimab. These receptors were taken from an adult with an advanced solid tumor such as melanoma, head and neck, liver or kidney cancer.

Comment on this clone: Other nucleotide sequences from this sample produce the same CDR3. The V call is TRBV25-1, the J call TRBJ1-4; D is undetermined. The CDR3 is 14 amino acids. With 10 bases removed from V and 0 bases from J, the gap between germline ends came to 12 bases. From germline, CDR1 is MGHDK and CDR2 SYGVNS. The CDR3 loop is CATSRGATNEKLFF. In nucleotides, the CDR3 is TGTGCCACCAGCCGGGGTGCAACTAATGAAAAACTGTTTTTT.

This chain connects TRBV4-3 to TRBJ1-4; D call uncertain. Germline CDR1 is LGHNA and CDR2 is YSLEER. Trimming left V 0 bases short and J 7 bases short, with 12 bases between. The CDR3 length is 15 residues. The CDR3 here is CASSQDRLRREKLFF. CDR3 in DNA: TGCGCCAGCAGCCAAGATCGGCTTCGCCGTGAAAAACTGTTTTTT.

V and J are TRBV7-8 and TRBJ2-7, with D perhaps matching TRBD2 (5 bases). This CDR3 comprises 15 residues. Trimming shortened V by 4 bases and J by 2 bases, and 15 bases separated the two germline ends. Looked up from germline, CDR1 is SGHVS and CDR2 is FQNEAQ. The CDR3 loop is CASSSHYRETYEQYF. The CDR3 coding sequence is TGTGCCAGCAGCTCCCACTACCGGGAAACCTACGAGCAGTACTTC.

V is TRBV5-5 and J is TRBJ1-2; the D gene is possibly TRBD1 (5 bases). Trimming cost V 4 bases and J 2 bases, with 9 bases left between them. The CDR3 length is 13 residues. CDR1 and CDR2 (germline): SGHKS, YYEKEE (reference sequence). The CDR3 region is CASSIGGNYGYTF. CDR3 DNA: TGTGCCAGCAGCATCGGGGGGAACTATGGCTACACCTTC.

J is TRBJ2-1 and V is TRBV30, with a weak D call TRBD2 (6 bases). The CDR3 length is 13 residues. The germline V gene encodes CDR1 GTSNPN and CDR2 SVGIG (reference sequence). Deletions cut 2 bases from V and 6 bases from J, with 11 bases between. This chain's CDR3 is CAWSRGISNEQFF. Here the CDR3 DNA reads TGTGCCTGGAGTCGGGGGATTTCCAATGAGCAGTTCTTC.

The DNA for the CDR3 is TGCGCCAGCAGCTTGGAGGTGAGCGGGAGCTTCGATGAGCAGTTCTTC. This codes for CASSLEVSGSFDEQFF. This chain connects TRBV5-1 to TRBJ2-1; 8 nucleotides match TRBD2. V was pared by 0 bases and J by 8 bases, with 10 bases of the junction left unmatched. CDR3 length: 16 amino acids. Germline V gives CDR1 SGHRS, CDR2 YFSETQ.

The table lists this clone with a few counts. The rearrangement joins TRBV5-6 to TRBJ1-1; D possibly corresponds to TRBD1 (5 bases). The germline V and J ends were trimmed by 0 bases and 4 bases, with 10 bases remaining between them. Looked up from germline, CDR1 is SGHDT and CDR2 is YYEEEE. There are 14 residues in the CDR3. In DNA, the CDR3 is TGTGCCAGCAGCTTGGGGCAGAGGGGCACTGAAGCTTTCTTT. Protein product: CASSLGQRGTEAFF.

About this clone itself: The identical CDR3 is also encoded by other nucleotide sequences in the sample. CDR3 loop: CAISDNNQPQHF. The CDR3 coding sequence is TGTGCCATCAGTGACAATAATCAGCCCCAGCATTTT. The J gene is TRBJ1-5, the V gene TRBV10-3; D is ambiguous. Germline V gene data show CDR1 as ENHRY and CDR2 as SYGVKD. The CDR3 is made up of 12 amino acids. V lost 3 bases and J 4 bases, leaving 4 bases between the germline ends.

V gene TRBV25-1 combines with J gene TRBJ1-2; 7 bases align to TRBD1. The junction had 6 bases not matched to a gene; V was cut back by 8 bases and J by 0 bases. Germline CDR1 reads MGHDK; CDR2 reads SYGVNS. CDR3 size: 14 residues. Here the CDR3 reads CASFDRDSNYGYTF. CDR3 nucleotides: TGTGCCAGCTTCGACAGGGACTCTAACTATGGCTACACCTTC.

The chain couples TRBV11-1 to TRBJ1-1; 11 bases agree with TRBD1. Germline trimming cut 5 bases from V and 4 bases from J; bases unmatched to any gene: 9. The CDR3 is 16 amino acids. CDR1 and CDR2 from the germline V gene are SGHAT and FQDESV (reference sequence). This chain's CDR3 is CASSQRTGGASTEAFF. In DNA, the CDR3 is TGTGCCAGCAGCCAGCGGACAGGGGGCGCGAGCACTGAAGCTTTCTTT.

Only a few counts were recorded for this clone. The chain carries TRBV30 and TRBJ1-4; 8 positions match TRBD1. CDR3 length: 14 amino acids. Germline-derived CDR1 and CDR2 are GTSNPN and SVGIG (reference sequence). Trimming removed 2 bases from V and 8 bases from J; junction bases left unmatched: 7. This CDR3 is CAWSPTRTGEKLFF. DNA of the CDR3: TGTGCCTGGAGTCCCACACGGACAGGGGAAAAACTGTTTTTT.

The gene calls are TRBV27 and TRBJ2-7; the D is unclear. There are 14 residues in the CDR3. CDR1 is MNHEY and CDR2 is SMNVEV in the germline V gene (reference sequence). V was pared by 1 base and J by 0 bases, with 7 bases between. For the CDR3, the DNA is TGTGCCAGCAGTTTATTAGCCAGCTCCTACGAGCAGTACTTC. The encoded protein is CASSLLASSYEQYF.

This chain joins TRBV29-1 and TRBJ1-3, with D perhaps matching TRBD1 (5 bases). The CDR3 covers 15 residues. Trimming cost V 4 bases and J 4 bases, with 17 bases left between them. Germline V lookup: CDR1 SQVTM, CDR2 ANQGSEA. CDR3 sequence: CSVADPSGGGNTIYF. The DNA of the CDR3 is TGCAGCGTTGCGGACCCTTCGGGGGGAGGAAACACCATATATTTT.

The CDR3 DNA is TGTGCCATCAGTGAGGCAGCGGGAGGCCACGAGCAGTACTTC. As protein: CAISEAAGGHEQYF. The chain links TRBV10-3 to TRBJ2-7; 9 nucleotides line up with TRBD2. Germline CDR1 ENHRY, CDR2 SYGVKD. The CDR3 is made up of 14 amino acids. Unmatched junction bases numbered 4, after V lost 2 bases and J lost 5 bases.

The chain joins TRBV19 to TRBJ2-7; TRBD1 is a possible D gene (5 bases). With 3 bases removed from V and 3 bases from J, the gap between germline ends came to 12 bases. The CDR3 consists of 14 residues. Germline V gene lookup returns CDR1 LNHDA and CDR2 SQIVND (reference sequence). The CDR3 DNA sequence: TGTGCCAGTAGTATTTTTGGAACAGGCTACGAGCAGTACTTC. Its translation: CASSIFGTGYEQYF.

V usage is TRBV6-1 and J usage is TRBJ2-7; TRBD2 aligns across 8 bases. Germline trimming cut 0 bases from V and 7 bases from J; bases unmatched to any gene: 8. Germline V gives CDR1 MNHNS, CDR2 SASEGT. This CDR3 contains 15 residues. CDR3 amino acids: CASSEARGAPGEQYF. CDR3 nucleotide sequence: TGTGCCAGCAGTGAAGCGCGGGGGGCGCCGGGGGAGCAGTACTTC.

The V call is TRBV19, the J call TRBJ2-1, with 7 bases that match TRBD2. V dropped 7 bases and J dropped 4; count of bases not matched to a gene: 10. The CDR3 consists of 15 residues. Germline V gene lookup returns CDR1 LNHDA and CDR2 SQIVND (reference sequence). CDR3 sequence (DNA): TGTGCCAGTAACGGGTGGGCTAGCGGTTACAATGAGCAGTTCTTC. Translating it yields CASNGWASGYNEQFF.

The V call is TRBV6-5, the J call TRBJ2-5; TRBD1 agrees at 7 bases. Germline V gene lookup returns CDR1 MNHEY and CDR2 SVGAGI. The CDR3 runs 15 residues. The V segment lost 0 bases and the J segment 5 bases; nucleotides outside the gene matches: 6. The CDR3 nucleotides are TGTGCCAGCAGTTACTCCCACAGGGGCTCGGAGACCCAGTACTTC. As protein: CASSYSHRGSETQYF.

This sequence joins TRBV7-8 and TRBJ1-4; no clear D gene. There are 14 residues in the CDR3. The germline CDR1 and CDR2 sequences are SGHVS and FQNEAQ. Trimming took 5 bases from V and 0 from J, leaving 7 bases between them. In DNA form, the CDR3 reads TGTGCCAGCAGCATCACGTCAACTAATGAAAAACTGTTTTTT. Its translation is CASSITSTNEKLFF.

CDR3 sequence: CASSKVGKARQETQYF. The CDR3 DNA sequence: TGTGCCAGCAGCAAAGTGGGAAAGGCTAGACAAGAGACCCAGTACTTC. This chain joins TRBV21-1 and TRBJ2-5. TRBV21-1 is recorded as a pseudogene. The CDR3 spans 16 residues.

The rearrangement links TRBV5-4 to TRBJ2-7, with 10 positions matching TRBD2. This CDR3 comprises 16 residues. The ends lost 3 bases at V and 2 bases at J; junction bases unmatched: 8. Germline values: CDR1 SGHNT, CDR2 YYREEE (reference sequence). The CDR3 nucleotides are TGTGCCAGCAGCTCCCCTTCCGGGACTAGCGCCTACGAGCAGTACTTC. Protein product: CASSSPSGTSAYEQYF.

The J gene is TRBJ2-3, the V gene TRBV15; D remains ambiguous. The CDR3 runs 15 residues. From germline, CDR1 is LNHNV and CDR2 YYDKDF (reference sequence). V was trimmed by 0 bases and J by 0 bases, leaving 7 bases between them. The CDR3 DNA reads as TGTGCCACCAGCAGAGATGCAGTGAGCACAGATACGCAGTATTTT. Translation gives CATSRDAVSTDTQYF.

This clone was detected once. The V and J genes are TRBV7-2 and TRBJ2-3; no clear D. Germline loops: CDR1 SGHTA, CDR2 FQGNSA. CDR3 length equals 13 residues. Trimming cost V 3 bases and J 2 bases, with 6 bases left between them. Here the CDR3 DNA reads TGTGCCAGCAGCTTCCAGGCCACAGATACGCAGTATTTT. It yields the protein CASSFQATDTQYF.

The sample holds a few counts of this clone. The genes are TRBV6-1 and TRBJ2-1; 7 positions match TRBD1. Germline lookup yields CDR1 MNHNS and CDR2 SASEGT. CDR3 length: 13 residues. V gave up 0 bases and J gave up 14 bases; unmatched junction bases: 7. CDR3 bases: TGTGCCAGCAGTGAAGCTCGACAGGGTAGGGAGTTCTTC. It translates to CASSEARQGREFF.

The J gene is TRBJ2-5, the V gene TRBV6-6, with a tentative D call TRBD1 (6 bases). With 10 bases removed from V and 5 bases from J, the gap between germline ends came to 23 bases. Germline CDR1 MNHNY, CDR2 SVGAGI (reference sequence). CDR3 length: 15 residues. The DNA for the CDR3 is TGTGCCACTCAAGCTCAGGGGCGGGCCGTGGAGACCCAGTACTTC. Protein: CATQAQGRAVETQYF.

This chain connects TRBV4-1 to TRBJ2-5, with 12 nucleotides matching TRBD2. The trim removed 4 bases at V and 4 bases at J, leaving 10 bases unmatched. Germline CDR1 is MGHRA and CDR2 is YSYEKL. The CDR3 is made up of 17 amino acids. CDR3 coding DNA: TGCGCCAGCAGCCGAAACGGACTAGCGGGAAGCTCAGAGACCCAGTACTTC. Translation gives CASSRNGLAGSSETQYF.